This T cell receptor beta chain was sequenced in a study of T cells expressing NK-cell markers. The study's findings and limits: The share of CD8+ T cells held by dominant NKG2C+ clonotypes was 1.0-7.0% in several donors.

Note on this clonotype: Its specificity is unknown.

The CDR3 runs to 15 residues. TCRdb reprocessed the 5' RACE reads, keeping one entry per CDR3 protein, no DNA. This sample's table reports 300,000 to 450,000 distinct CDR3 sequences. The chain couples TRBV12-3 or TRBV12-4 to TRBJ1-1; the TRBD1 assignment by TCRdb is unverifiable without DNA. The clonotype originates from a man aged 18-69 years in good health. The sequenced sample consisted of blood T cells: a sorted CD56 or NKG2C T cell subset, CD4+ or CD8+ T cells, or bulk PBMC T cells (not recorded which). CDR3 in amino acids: CASSWKTGRWTEAFF.